The 30 T cell receptor beta chains reported below all come from one sample, sequenced in a study of cytomegalovirus exposure and HLA in healthy donors. A multiplex PCR was run with 60 Vbeta primers and 13 Jbeta primers. Here immunoSEQ multiplex PCR was the method, and the copy in TCRdb shows in-frame clones only, minus some. The data show around 140,000 clones, approximately 75% seen once. The sample was PBMCs. All receptors come from a male donor in good health and CMV-seronegative.

The V and J genes are TRBV29-1 and TRBJ2-7, with 8 bases fitting TRBD1. V shed 6 bases and J 9 bases; nucleotides not matched to a gene: 10. The CDR3 covers 12 residues. Germline V gene lookup returns CDR1 SQVTM and CDR2 ANQGSEA. This CDR3 reads CSVTQGGSGQYF. The CDR3 DNA follows: TGCAGCGTCACACAGGGGGGAAGTGGGCAGTACTTC.

This clone was seen a single time. J is TRBJ2-5 and V is TRBV5-8; possibly TRBD2 for D (5 bases). V lost 4 bases and J lost 5, with 12 bases in between. The length of the CDR3 is 13 residues. Germline CDR1 SGHTS, CDR2 YDEGEE. The DNA of the CDR3 is TGTGCCAGCAGCCAAGGGAGTTATGAGACCCAGTACTTC. Protein product: CASSQGSYETQYF.

This clone has a single count. The chain recombines TRBV4-3 with TRBJ2-7, with 10 bases that match TRBD2. The length of the CDR3 is 16 residues. Germline V gene sequence: CDR1 LGHNA, CDR2 YSLEER. V was pared by 4 bases and J by 7 bases, with 13 bases of the junction left unmatched. This CDR3 is CASSRTFLGLAKEQYF. The CDR3 DNA reads TGCGCCAGCAGCCGAACCTTCTTGGGACTAGCGAAAGAGCAGTACTTC.

The count of this clone is one. One end of the junction is discordant with germline, which a read error may explain. The chain recombines TRBV7-7 with TRBJ1-1; possible D gene TRBD1, 5 bases. CDR1 is SSHAT, CDR2 FNYEAQ, per germline (reference sequence). The CDR3 extends over 13 amino acids. This chain's CDR3 is CASSLDSNTEAFF. The DNA of the CDR3 is TGTGCTAGCAGCTTAGACAGCAACACTGAAGCTTTCTTT.

The V gene is TRBV4-1, the J gene TRBJ2-7; tentative D call: TRBD1 (5 bases). This CDR3 spans 16 amino acids. Trimming stripped 0 bases from V and 3 bases from J, with 15 bases between. Germline-derived CDR1 and CDR2 are MGHRA and YSYEKL. In DNA, the CDR3 is TGCGCCAGCAGCCAAGATGAAGGCAGGGATCGCTACGAGCAGTACTTC. It codes for CASSQDEGRDRYEQYF.

V is TRBV23-1 and J is TRBJ1-4; 8 nucleotides agree with TRBD1. TRBV23-1 is an ORF for which the function is uncertain. Unmatched junction bases numbered 7, after V lost 7 bases and J lost 3 bases. This CDR3 contains 15 residues. This CDR3 reads CASTPRGQANEKLFF. For the CDR3, the DNA is TGCGCCAGCACCCCGAGGGGACAGGCTAATGAAAAACTGTTTTTT.

This sequence joins TRBV7-9 and TRBJ1-3; TRBD1 agrees at 8 bases. Unmatched junction bases numbered 8, after V lost 5 bases and J lost 5 bases. Germline CDR1 reads SEHNR; CDR2 reads FQNEAQ (reference sequence). CDR3 size: 15 residues. CDR3 nucleotides: TGTGCCAGCAGCCTAAGACAGGGGTGGAGAAACACCATATATTTT. Protein sequence: CASSLRQGWRNTIYF.

The chain links TRBV29-1 to TRBJ2-5, with D tentatively TRBD1 (6 bases). The length of the CDR3 is 12 residues. V was clipped by 7 bases and J by 5 bases, with 14 bases between them. Germline loops: CDR1 SQVTM, CDR2 ANQGSEA. Here the CDR3 reads CSATGTKETQYF. CDR3 sequence (DNA): TGCAGCGCGACAGGTACCAAGGAGACCCAGTACTTC.

The rearrangement uses TRBV5-4 and TRBJ2-1, with TRBD2 matching over 11 bases. The J segment lost 6 bases and the V segment lost 0 bases, leaving 5 bases of the junction unmatched. This CDR3 has 16 residues. Germline values: CDR1 SGHNT, CDR2 YYREEE (reference sequence). Here the CDR3 reads CASSLERSGGANEQFF. For the CDR3, the DNA is TGTGCCAGCAGCTTGGAACGTAGCGGGGGGGCCAATGAGCAGTTCTTC.

The gene calls are TRBV30 and TRBJ2-5; D gene ambiguous. There are 12 residues in the CDR3. Germline values: CDR1 GTSNPN, CDR2 SVGIG (reference sequence). Trimming removed 4 bases at V and 5 bases at J, with 11 bases between. CDR3: CAWTRQRETQYF. DNA for the CDR3: TGTGCCTGGACCCGGCAGAGGGAGACCCAGTACTTC.

This clone appeared a few times. The rearrangement uses TRBV10-1 and TRBJ1-5; D perhaps matches TRBD1 (6 bases). V shed 3 bases and J shed 2 bases, with 8 bases lying between them. CDR1 WNHNN and CDR2 SYGVQD come from the germline V gene (reference sequence). CDR3 length equals 14 residues. The CDR3 DNA reads TGCGCCAGCAGTGAATCAGGGGGCAATCAGCCCCAGCATTTT. Protein product: CASSESGGNQPQHF.

The chain has TRBV5-6 and TRBJ2-1, with TRBD2 matching 12 bases. The V and J ends lost 4 bases and 8 bases, in that order; junction bases with no gene match: 7. Germline CDR1 and CDR2: SGHDT and YYEEEE. The CDR3 contains 15 residues. The CDR3 region has the DNA TGTGCCAGCAGCCCTAGACTAGCGGGGGTGCATGAGCAGTTCTTC. Translating gives CASSPRLAGVHEQFF. The variable domain in full, with the rest retrieved from reference TRBV5-6 and TRBJ2-1, is DAGVTQSPTHLIKTRGQQVTLRCSPKSGHDTVSWYQQALGQGPQFIFQYYEEEERQRGNFPDRFSGHQFPNYSSELNVNALLLGDSALYLCASSPRLAGVHEQFFGPGTRLTVL.

In its sample, this clone was seen once. In DNA form, the CDR3 reads TGTGCCAGCAGCTTAAGGGCTAGCCGAATGACAGATACGCAGTATTTT. Protein product: CASSLRASRMTDTQYF. This chain uses TRBV11-1 with TRBJ2-3; a possible D gene is TRBD2 (5 bases). CDR1 and CDR2 from the germline V gene are SGHAT and FQDESV (reference sequence). The CDR3 totals 16 residues. V gave up 2 bases and J gave up 3 bases, with 15 bases separating them. Supplemented by reference TRBV11-1 and TRBJ2-3, the full variable domain reads EAEVAQSPRYKITEKSQAVAFWCDPISGHATLYWYRQILGQGPELLVQFQDESVVDDSQLPKDRFSAERLKGVDSTLKIQPAELGDSAMYLCASSLRASRMTDTQYFGPGTRLTVL.

The chain employs TRBV7-8 and TRBJ2-1, with D hard to call. Germline-derived CDR1 and CDR2 are SGHVS and FQNEAQ. Trimming removed 3 bases at V and 4 bases at J, with 13 bases between. There are 15 residues in the CDR3. CDR3 protein: CASSLRTAAYNEQFF. The CDR3 DNA reads as TGTGCCAGCAGCTTGCGAACAGCAGCTTACAATGAGCAGTTCTTC.

This rearrangement joins TRBV7-9 to TRBJ1-4; weak D call: TRBD1 (5 bases). V was shortened by 5 bases and J by 0 bases, with 16 bases between the two germline ends. The CDR3 runs 17 residues. Germline assignment: CDR1 SEHNR and CDR2 FQNEAQ (reference sequence). CDR3 nucleotides: TGTGCCAGCAGCCACGACAGCAATAAGCCAACTAATGAAAAACTGTTTTTT. Translation gives CASSHDSNKPTNEKLFF.

This clone was seen a handful of times. V is TRBV21-1 and J is TRBJ2-1; the table's D call TRBD2 went unverified against the DNA. TRBV21-1 represents a pseudogene. This CDR3 contains 17 residues. The CDR3 bases are TGTGCCAGCAGCTCCAGAGAAGACTGGTGCTCCTACAATGAGCAGTTCTTC. It translates to CASSSREDWCSYNEQFF.

In this sample, this clone turned up a few times. The chain is built from TRBV19 and TRBJ1-5, with TRBD1 matching 8 bases. The CDR3 runs 14 residues. V lost 3 bases, J lost 6 bases, and 4 bases stayed unmatched. Germline V CDR1 and CDR2: LNHDA, SQIVND (reference sequence). The CDR3 coding sequence is TGTGCCAGTAGTATTTCAGGGGGCAGTCAGCCCCAGCATTTT. This gives the protein CASSISGGSQPQHF.

V usage is TRBV5-4 and J usage is TRBJ1-3; 8 nucleotides align to TRBD1. Trimming took 4 bases from V and 2 from J; bases not matched to a gene: 2. This CDR3 has 14 residues. CDR1 and CDR2 from the germline V gene are SGHNT and YYREEE (reference sequence). In DNA form, the CDR3 reads TGTGCCAGCAGCCAGGACAGGGCTGGAAACACCATATATTTT. Translated: CASSQDRAGNTIYF.

This chain connects TRBV30 to TRBJ1-1, with TRBD1 as a possible D gene (5 bases). This CDR3 is built from 13 residues. The germline gives CDR1 GTSNPN, CDR2 SVGIG (reference sequence). The ends were cut back, 2 bases at V and 5 bases at J, with 12 bases in the middle. The CDR3: CAWSQGLRTEAFF. CDR3 in DNA: TGTGCCTGGAGTCAGGGCCTTCGGACTGAAGCTTTCTTT.

V is TRBV6-5 and J is TRBJ2-3, with TRBD2 matching over 8 bases. Germline V gene sequence: CDR1 MNHEY, CDR2 SVGAGI. The CDR3 sequence is 15 residues long. The ends lost 8 bases at V and 3 bases at J; junction bases unmatched: 10. CDR3 DNA sequence: TGTGCCAGCGCCCCGGGACTAGAGGGGACAGATACGCAGTATTTT. Encoded protein: CASAPGLEGTDTQYF.

V is TRBV13 and J is TRBJ2-7, with 13 bases identical to TRBD2. The CDR3 has 16 residues. The V gene's germline CDR1 is PRHDT and CDR2 FYEKMQ (reference sequence). The ends lost 0 bases at V and 7 bases at J; junction bases unmatched: 6. CDR3 bases: TGTGCCAGCAGCTTAGGGCGCGGGACTAGCGGGGAAGAGCAGTACTTC. Residues: CASSLGRGTSGEEQYF. Based on the CDR3 plus reference TRBV13 and TRBJ2-7, the full variable domain is AAGVIQSPRHLIKEKRETATLKCYPIPRHDTVYWYQQGPGQDPQFLISFYEKMQSDKGSIPDRFSAQQFSDYHSELNMSSLELGDSALYFCASSLGRGTSGEEQYFGPGTRLTVT.

V usage is TRBV30 and J usage is TRBJ1-2, with TRBD1 identical over 8 bases. The germline gives CDR1 GTSNPN, CDR2 SVGIG (reference sequence). V shed 8 bases, J shed 12 bases, and the junction held 8 bases outside the gene matches. The CDR3 is 10 residues long. The CDR3 sequence: CAAWTGSDTF. The CDR3 DNA follows: TGTGCCGCTTGGACAGGGTCCGACACCTTC.

This clone was seen ten or more times. The V and J genes are TRBV27 and TRBJ2-2, with D tentatively TRBD1 (6 bases). The CDR3 spans 13 residues. V was pared by 0 bases and J by 7 bases, with 6 bases between. Per the germline V gene, CDR1 is MNHEY and CDR2 is SMNVEV (reference sequence). CDR3 in DNA: TGTGCCAGCAGTTTATCCAGGGGCGGGGAGCTGTTTTTT. Translating gives CASSLSRGGELFF.

J is TRBJ2-5 and V is TRBV19; 8 bases align to TRBD2. Germline-derived CDR1 and CDR2 are LNHDA and SQIVND (reference sequence). The CDR3 has 14 amino acids. Losses at the gene ends were 7 bases for V and 5 bases for J; bases not matched to a gene: 9. The CDR3 DNA sequence: TGTGCCAGTACCGACACGGGGGGGAGGGAGACCCAGTACTTC. It specifies CASTDTGGRETQYF. The full variable domain, its missing parts supplied by reference TRBV19 and TRBJ2-5, is DGGITQSPKYLFRKEGQNVTLSCEQNLNHDAMYWYRQDPGQGLRLIYYSQIVNDFQKGDIAEGYSVSREKKESFPLTVTSAQKNPTAFYLCASTDTGGRETQYFGPGTRLLVL.

CDR3 loop: CASSFRDRQETQYF. The CDR3, as DNA: TGTGCCAGCAGTTTCCGGGACAGACAAGAGACCCAGTACTTC. The gene calls are TRBV7-9 and TRBJ2-5; 7 bases match TRBD1. The CDR3 is made up of 14 amino acids. V lost 6 bases to trimming and J lost 2 bases; unmatched junction nucleotides: 6. CDR1 and CDR2 from the germline V gene are SEHNR and FQNEAQ (reference sequence).

This sequence joins TRBV5-6 and TRBJ2-1, with D possibly being TRBD2 (6 bases). This CDR3 has 17 residues. Germline V lookup: CDR1 SGHDT, CDR2 YYEEEE. The ends were cut back, 3 bases at V and 8 bases at J, with 24 bases in the middle. The chain's CDR3 is CASSSVRPGLTSHEQFF. The CDR3 DNA follows: TGTGCCAGCAGCTCCGTGCGTCCGGGACTTACTAGCCATGAGCAGTTCTTC.

The chain uses TRBV7-9 and TRBJ2-7; the match to TRBD2 covers 10 bases. Germline CDR1 SEHNR, CDR2 FQNEAQ (reference sequence). V dropped 5 bases and J dropped 0; count of bases not matched to a gene: 4. The length of the CDR3 is 15 residues. The CDR3 protein is CASSRSGGASYEQYF. In DNA, the CDR3 is TGTGCCAGCAGCCGCAGCGGGGGGGCCTCCTACGAGCAGTACTTC.

J is TRBJ2-3 and V is TRBV19; 8 bases agree with TRBD1. Germline loops: CDR1 LNHDA, CDR2 SQIVND (reference sequence). The CDR3 has 14 amino acids. V dropped 6 bases and J dropped 4; count of bases not matched to a gene: 6. The CDR3 DNA sequence: TGTGCCAGTAGAAACAGGGGGAGAGCAGATACGCAGTATTTT. Translation: CASRNRGRADTQYF.

The chain carries TRBV18 and TRBJ1-2; maybe TRBD1 (5 bases). This CDR3 region has 16 residues. Germline V gene lookup returns CDR1 KGHSH and CDR2 LQKENI. V lost 1 base to trimming and J lost 1 base, with 13 bases between them. The CDR3 reads CASSPRAGHLNYGYTF. The CDR3 nucleotides read TGTGCCAGCTCACCACGTGCAGGGCACCTTAACTATGGCTACACCTTC. Supplemented by reference TRBV18 and TRBJ1-2, the full variable domain reads NAGVMQNPRHLVRRRGQEARLRCSPMKGHSHVYWYRQLPEEGLKFMVYLQKENIIDESGMPKERFSAEFPKEGPSILRIQQVVRGDSAAYFCASSPRAGHLNYGYTFGSGTRLTVV.

The chain employs TRBV20-1 and TRBJ2-7; perhaps TRBD1 as D (6 bases). The CDR3 consists of 11 residues. Germline CDR1 is DFQATT and CDR2 is SNEGSKA (reference sequence). Trimming cost V 3 bases and J 4 bases, with 7 bases left between them. The CDR3 here is CSASQGYEQYF. The CDR3 DNA reads TGCAGTGCTAGTCAGGGGTACGAGCAGTACTTC.